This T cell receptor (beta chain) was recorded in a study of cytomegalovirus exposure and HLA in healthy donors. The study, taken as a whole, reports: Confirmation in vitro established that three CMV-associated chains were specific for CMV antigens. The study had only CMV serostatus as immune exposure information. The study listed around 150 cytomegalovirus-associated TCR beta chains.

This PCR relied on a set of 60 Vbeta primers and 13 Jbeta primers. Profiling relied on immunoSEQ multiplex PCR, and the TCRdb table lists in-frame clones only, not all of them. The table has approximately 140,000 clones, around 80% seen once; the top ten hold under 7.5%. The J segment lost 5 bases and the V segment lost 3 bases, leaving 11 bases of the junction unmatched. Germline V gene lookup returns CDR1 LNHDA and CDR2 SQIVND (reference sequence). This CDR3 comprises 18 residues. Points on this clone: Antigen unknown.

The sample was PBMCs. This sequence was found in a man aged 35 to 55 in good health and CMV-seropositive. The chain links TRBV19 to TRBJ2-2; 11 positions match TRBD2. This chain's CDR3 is CASSIPTTSGSYTGELFF. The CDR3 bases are TGTGCCAGTAGTATCCCGACAACTAGCGGGAGTTATACCGGGGAGCTGTTTTTT.